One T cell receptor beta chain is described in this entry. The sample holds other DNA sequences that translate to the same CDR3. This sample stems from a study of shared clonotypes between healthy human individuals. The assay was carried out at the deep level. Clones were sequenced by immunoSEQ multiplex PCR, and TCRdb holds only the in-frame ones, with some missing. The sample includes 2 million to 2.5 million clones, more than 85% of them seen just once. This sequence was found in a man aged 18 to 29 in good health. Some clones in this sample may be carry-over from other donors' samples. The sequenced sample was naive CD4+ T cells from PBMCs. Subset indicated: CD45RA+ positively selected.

In nucleotides, the CDR3 is TGTGCCAGTAGTACGCCGGGAACGCAAGAGACCCAGTACTTC. Protein: CASSTPGTQETQYF. The chain uses TRBV19 and TRBJ2-5, with a tentative D call TRBD2 (5 bases). The CDR3 length is 14 residues. V gave up 4 bases and J gave up 2 bases, with 11 bases separating them. Germline V gives CDR1 LNHDA, CDR2 SQIVND (reference sequence).